The 25 T cell receptor beta chains presented below share a single source sample, sequenced in a study of T cell changes during pregnancy in multiple sclerosis. The method was immunoSEQ multiplex PCR; TCRdb's version includes in-frame clones alone and lacks a portion of them. The table lists 75,000 to 90,000 clones, around 94% of them singletons, with 0.2% to 0.25% in the top ten. The material sequenced was CD4+ T cells from peripheral blood mononuclear cells, taken before pregnancy. These receptors were taken from a female donor with multiple sclerosis, enrolled in a pregnancy study.

This clone was observed once. CDR3 sequence (DNA): TGTGCCAGTAGTCGGACATGGAAGGAGACCCAGTACTTC. Encoded protein: CASSRTWKETQYF. The chain uses TRBV19 and TRBJ2-5, with a weak D call TRBD1 (5 bases). This CDR3 is 13 amino acids long. CDR1 and CDR2 from the germline V gene are LNHDA and SQIVND (reference sequence). V lost 5 bases and J lost 5, with 12 bases in between.

The rearrangement uses TRBV5-6 and TRBJ2-1; TRBD2 matches 7 bases. The CDR3 extends over 15 amino acids. The V segment lost 5 bases and the J segment 10 bases; nucleotides outside the gene matches: 15. CDR1 is SGHDT, CDR2 YYEEEE, per germline. In DNA, the CDR3 is TGTGCCAGCAGTCCCGGGACTAACCCCCGAGGGGAGCAGTTCTTC. The encoded protein is CASSPGTNPRGEQFF.

The sample holds a few counts of this clone. The chain joins TRBV19 to TRBJ1-1; D is perhaps TRBD1 (6 bases). Germline loops: CDR1 LNHDA, CDR2 SQIVND (reference sequence). The CDR3 runs to 13 residues. Trimming took off 7 bases at V and 4 bases at J, with 13 bases between the two ends. CDR3 DNA sequence: TGTGCCAGTATTGAGCAGGGGAGCACTGAAGCTTTCTTT. Translated, it gives CASIEQGSTEAFF.

J is TRBJ2-7 and V is TRBV6-1; D is ambiguous. In germline, CDR1 is MNHNS, CDR2 SASEGT. This CDR3 has 16 amino acids. V was cut by 1 base and J by 0 bases, with 13 bases left in between. The DNA of the CDR3 is TGTGCCAGCAGTGAAGTCACTGGCCCTAGCTCCTACGAGCAGTACTTC. Amino acids: CASSEVTGPSSYEQYF.

This rearrangement joins TRBV5-4 to TRBJ1-1; 7 nucleotides agree with TRBD1. Germline CDR1 and CDR2: SGHNT and YYREEE (reference sequence). Unmatched junction bases numbered 8, after V lost 4 bases and J lost 2 bases. The CDR3 runs 15 residues. CDR3 in DNA: TGTGCCAGCAGCAAGGATACAGGGGTCAACACTGAAGCTTTCTTT. This sequence encodes CASSKDTGVNTEAFF.

This chain uses TRBV28 with TRBJ2-6; perhaps TRBD1 as D (5 bases). The CDR3 consists of 18 residues. V shed 2 bases and J shed 0 bases, with 14 bases lying between them. Germline V gene data show CDR1 as MDHEN and CDR2 as SYDVKM. The CDR3 spells CASSLMGRAPSGANVLTF. CDR3 DNA sequence: TGTGCCAGCAGTTTAATGGGCAGGGCTCCCTCTGGGGCCAACGTCCTGACTTTC.

This chain uses TRBV28 with TRBJ1-1, with D perhaps TRBD1 (6 bases). The CDR3 covers 18 residues. V gave up 7 bases and J gave up 0 bases, with 24 bases separating them. CDR1 and CDR2 (germline): MDHEN, SYDVKM. The CDR3 reads CASTPAGGRPSMNTEAFF. DNA of the CDR3: TGTGCCAGCACCCCTGCGGGGGGCAGGCCGTCTATGAACACTGAAGCTTTCTTT.

This sequence joins TRBV6-1 and TRBJ1-1; possible D gene TRBD1, 6 bases. Trimming took 4 bases from V and 0 from J, leaving 12 bases between them. This CDR3 has 15 residues. Germline loops: CDR1 MNHNS, CDR2 SASEGT. Written as DNA, the CDR3 is TGTGCCAGCAGTGGAGATGGGGGCCTGAACACTGAAGCTTTCTTT. It codes for CASSGDGGLNTEAFF.

The rearrangement joins TRBV6-5 to TRBJ1-1; D gene unclear. From germline, CDR1 is MNHEY and CDR2 SVGAGI. The germline V and J ends were trimmed by 0 bases and 6 bases, with 11 bases remaining between them. This CDR3 spans 14 amino acids. As DNA, the CDR3 is TGTGCCAGCAGTTACTCGTGGAGAAGGCCTGAAGCTTTCTTT. Protein sequence: CASSYSWRRPEAFF.

The rearrangement links TRBV7-2 to TRBJ1-5, with D perhaps TRBD1 (6 bases). This CDR3 has 15 amino acids. V was shortened by 5 bases and J by 4 bases, with 15 bases between the two germline ends. Germline loops: CDR1 SGHTA, CDR2 FQGNSA. The CDR3 DNA reads as TGTGCCAGCAGCGCATCCCCGACAGGAAATCAGCCCCAGCATTTT. Translating gives CASSASPTGNQPQHF.

This chain uses TRBV19 with TRBJ1-1; no definite D call. V was trimmed by 7 bases and J by 1 base, leaving 13 bases between them. The germline gives CDR1 LNHDA, CDR2 SQIVND (reference sequence). CDR3 size: 14 residues. The CDR3 protein is CASTPSVQNTEAFF. The CDR3 DNA is TGTGCCAGTACCCCCAGCGTACAGAACACTGAAGCTTTCTTT.

The chain links TRBV5-1 to TRBJ2-5; 9 positions agree with TRBD1. Germline V gene sequence: CDR1 SGHRS, CDR2 YFSETQ. The CDR3 is 14 residues long. After removal of 0 bases from V and 6 bases from J, the junction contained 3 bases not matched to a gene. CDR3 nucleotides: TGCGCCAGCAGCTTGGATGGACAGGGGAAGACCCAGTACTTC. It specifies CASSLDGQGKTQYF.

This sequence joins TRBV10-3 and TRBJ2-3, with a weak D call TRBD2 (6 bases). This CDR3 contains 14 residues. V shed 6 bases and J shed 2 bases, with 12 bases lying between them. Per germline, CDR1 ENHRY and CDR2 SYGVKD. CDR3: CAISRDSNTDTQYF. The DNA for the CDR3 is TGTGCCATCAGCCGGGACTCTAACACAGATACGCAGTATTTT.

The chain links TRBV6-5 to TRBJ1-2; 10 bases map to TRBD1. After removal of 6 bases from V and 8 bases from J, the junction contained 9 bases not matched to a gene. Germline values: CDR1 MNHEY, CDR2 SVGAGI. This CDR3 has 14 amino acids. The chain's CDR3 is CASRRQGARGGYTF. The CDR3, as DNA: TGTGCCAGCAGAAGACAGGGGGCGCGGGGAGGCTACACCTTC.

The V call is TRBV30, the J call TRBJ2-5, with D possibly being TRBD1 (6 bases). Germline-derived CDR1 and CDR2 are GTSNPN and SVGIG (reference sequence). The germline V and J ends were trimmed by 3 bases and 4 bases, with 12 bases remaining between them. The CDR3 totals 13 residues. CDR3 residues: CAWSLGGRETQYF. The CDR3 DNA reads as TGTGCCTGGAGCCTAGGGGGAAGAGAGACCCAGTACTTC. Filled out from reference TRBV30 and TRBJ2-5, the complete variable domain reads SQTIHQWPATLVQPVGSPLSLECTVEGTSNPNLYWYRQAAGRGLQLLFYSVGIGQISSEVPQNLSASRPQDRQFILSSKKLLLSDSGFYLCAWSLGGRETQYFGPGTRLLVL.

The chain couples TRBV7-8 to TRBJ2-7; 13 nucleotides align to TRBD2. CDR1 SGHVS and CDR2 FQNEAQ come from the germline V gene. The CDR3 runs 17 residues. V dropped 3 bases and J dropped 0; count of bases not matched to a gene: 5. The DNA of the CDR3 is TGTGCCAGCAGCTTTTGGACTAGCGGGGGTAGCTCCTACGAGCAGTACTTC. Amino acid sequence: CASSFWTSGGSSYEQYF. Variable domain in full (rest from reference TRBV7-8 and TRBJ2-7): GAGVSQSPRYKVAKRGQDVALRCDPISGHVSLFWYQQALGQGPEFLTYFQNEAQLDKSGLPSDRFFAERPEGSVSTLKIQRTQQEDSAVYLCASSFWTSGGSSYEQYFGPGTRLTVT.

This chain connects TRBV19 to TRBJ2-3; TRBD2 agrees at 9 bases. The junction had 13 bases not matched to a gene; V was cut back by 9 bases and J by 6 bases. The CDR3 consists of 15 residues. CDR1 LNHDA and CDR2 SQIVND come from the germline V gene (reference sequence). The CDR3 sequence is CASRLFGGGADTQYF. The CDR3 DNA sequence: TGTGCCAGCCGACTTTTCGGCGGGGGGGCGGATACGCAGTATTTT. Full variable domain (remainder filled in from reference TRBV19 and TRBJ2-3): DGGITQSPKYLFRKEGQNVTLSCEQNLNHDAMYWYRQDPGQGLRLIYYSQIVNDFQKGDIAEGYSVSREKKESFPLTVTSAQKNPTAFYLCASRLFGGGADTQYFGPGTRLTVL.

V usage is TRBV5-1 and J usage is TRBJ2-1, with 11 bases fitting TRBD2. The CDR3 covers 15 residues. CDR1 is SGHRS and CDR2 is YFSETQ in the germline V gene. The J segment lost 5 bases and the V segment lost 2 bases, leaving 3 bases of the junction unmatched. The CDR3 here is CASSFSGGADNEQFF. The CDR3 DNA is TGCGCCAGCAGCTTTAGCGGGGGGGCGGACAATGAGCAGTTCTTC.

The V gene is TRBV2, the J gene TRBJ2-3, with D hard to call. This CDR3 region has 17 residues. CDR1 and CDR2 (germline): SNHLY, FYNNEI. The V end was cut by 3 bases, the J end by 1 base, with 17 bases between. CDR3 sequence (DNA): TGTGCCAGCAGTGAGCTGGGCTCTACTCTACGCACAGATACGCAGTATTTT. This gives the protein CASSELGSTLRTDTQYF.

The chain recombines TRBV11-2 with TRBJ2-7; 8 positions agree with TRBD2. The germline CDR1 and CDR2 sequences are SGHAT and FQNNGV. Germline trimming cut 0 bases from V and 2 bases from J; bases unmatched to any gene: 3. This CDR3 contains 15 residues. The CDR3 here is CASSLDSGSPYEQYF. As DNA, the CDR3 is TGTGCCAGCAGCTTAGACAGCGGGAGTCCCTACGAGCAGTACTTC. The complete variable domain, with remaining parts taken from reference TRBV11-2 and TRBJ2-7, reads EAGVAQSPRYKIIEKRQSVAFWCNPISGHATLYWYQQILGQGPKLLIQFQNNGVVDDSQLPKDRFSAERLKGVDSTLKIQPAKLEDSAVYLCASSLDSGSPYEQYFGPGTRLTVT.

The chain is built from TRBV10-2 and TRBJ1-2, with D unresolved. The V gene lost 8 bases and the J gene lost 2 bases, with 24 bases spanning the gap. CDR1 and CDR2 (germline): WSHSY, SAAADI. CDR3 length: 17 residues. CDR3 DNA: TGCGCCAGCGGAGAAGGGAAATTGGCAGCGGAAAACTATGGCTACACCTTC. Translation gives CASGEGKLAAENYGYTF.

This clone was detected once. This chain connects TRBV2 to TRBJ2-7, with TRBD2 as a possible D gene (6 bases). Per germline, CDR1 SNHLY and CDR2 FYNNEI. The CDR3 totals 13 residues. V lost 6 bases and J lost 3, with 12 bases in between. The chain's CDR3 is CASRTGALYEQYF. In DNA form, the CDR3 reads TGTGCCAGCAGGACGGGAGCCCTCTACGAGCAGTACTTC.

The chain links TRBV15 to TRBJ1-1; D is uncertain. CDR1 and CDR2 (germline): LNHNV, YYDKDF (reference sequence). Between the trimmed V and J ends, which lost 1 base and 3 bases, there was a span of 9 bases. This CDR3 spans 14 amino acids. The CDR3 DNA reads TGTGCCACCAGCAGAGGAGGGCCGCACACTGAAGCTTTCTTT. It encodes CATSRGGPHTEAFF.

This chain uses TRBV30 with TRBJ2-1; 8 bases align to TRBD2. Looked up from germline, CDR1 is GTSNPN and CDR2 is SVGIG (reference sequence). Losses at the gene ends were 2 bases for V and 1 base for J; bases not matched to a gene: 4. This CDR3 has 15 residues. The CDR3 protein is CAWSKTSGSYNEQFF. The CDR3 nucleotides read TGTGCCTGGAGTAAAACTAGCGGTTCCTACAATGAGCAGTTCTTC.

V and J are TRBV28 and TRBJ2-6, with D possibly being TRBD1 (6 bases). Germline V lookup: CDR1 MDHEN, CDR2 SYDVKM. The CDR3 consists of 17 residues. Trimming removed 1 base at V and 2 bases at J, with 12 bases between. CDR3 sequence (DNA): TGTGCCAGCAGTTTATCTTACTCAGGGGCTGGGGCCAACGTCCTGACTTTC. This codes for CASSLSYSGAGANVLTF.